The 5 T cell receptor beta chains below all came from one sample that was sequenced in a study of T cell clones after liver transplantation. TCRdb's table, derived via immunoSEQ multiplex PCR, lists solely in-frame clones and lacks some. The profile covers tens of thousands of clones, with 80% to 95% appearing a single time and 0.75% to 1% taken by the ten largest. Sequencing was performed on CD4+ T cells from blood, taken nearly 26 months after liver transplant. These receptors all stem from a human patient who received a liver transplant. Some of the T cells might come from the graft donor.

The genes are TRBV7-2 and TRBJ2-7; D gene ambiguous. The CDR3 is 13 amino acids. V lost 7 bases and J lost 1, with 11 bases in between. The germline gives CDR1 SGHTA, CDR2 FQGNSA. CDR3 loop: CASTPPGSYEQYF. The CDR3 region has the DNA TGTGCCAGCACCCCCCCAGGTTCCTACGAGCAGTACTTC.

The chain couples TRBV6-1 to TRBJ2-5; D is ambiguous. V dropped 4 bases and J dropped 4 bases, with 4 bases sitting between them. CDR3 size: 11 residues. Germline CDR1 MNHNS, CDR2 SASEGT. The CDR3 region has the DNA TGTGCCAGCAGTGCCGGAGAGACCCAGTACTTC. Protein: CASSAGETQYF.

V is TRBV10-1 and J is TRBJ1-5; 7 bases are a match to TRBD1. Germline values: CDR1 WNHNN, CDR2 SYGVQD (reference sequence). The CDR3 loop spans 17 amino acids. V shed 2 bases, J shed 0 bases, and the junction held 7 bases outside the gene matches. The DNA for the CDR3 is TGCGCCAGCAGTGAGGAGGGGGGACAGCATAGCAATCAGCCCCAGCATTTT. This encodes CASSEEGGQHSNQPQHF.

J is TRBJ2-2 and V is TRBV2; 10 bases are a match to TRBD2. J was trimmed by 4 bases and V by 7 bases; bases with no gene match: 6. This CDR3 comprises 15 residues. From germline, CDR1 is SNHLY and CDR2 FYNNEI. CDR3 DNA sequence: TGTGCCAGCACTTGGACTAGCGGACGCACCGGGGAGCTGTTTTTT. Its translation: CASTWTSGRTGELFF. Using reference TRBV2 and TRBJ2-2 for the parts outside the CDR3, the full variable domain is EPEVTQTPSHQVTQMGQEVILRCVPISNHLYFYWYRQILGQKVEFLVSFYNNEISEKSEIFDDQFSVERPDGSNFTLKIRSTKLEDSAMYFCASTWTSGRTGELFFGEGSRLTVL.

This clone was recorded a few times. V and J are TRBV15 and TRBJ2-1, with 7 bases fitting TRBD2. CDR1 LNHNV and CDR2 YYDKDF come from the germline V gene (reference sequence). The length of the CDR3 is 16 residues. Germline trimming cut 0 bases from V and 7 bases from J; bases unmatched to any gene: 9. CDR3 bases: TGTGCCACCAGCAGAGATCTCAGCGGGATTGGTAATGAGCAGTTCTTC. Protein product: CATSRDLSGIGNEQFF.